The TCR beta chain described here comes from a study of regulatory T cells in long-lasting Graves disease. Time point: newly diagnosed GD, antithyroid drugs for less than 3 months. PBMC-extracted RNA yielded the TCR library. EDTA tubes were used for drawing 8 to 9 milliliters of peripheral blood. As regards this clonotype: This may arise from a read error, as a much more abundant clone is one base away. The missing conserved phenylalanine or tryptophan at the end of this CDR3 makes a read error likely.

Arm-PCR of CDR3 regions with iRepertoire HTBI primers generated TCR beta libraries. TCRdb passed the multiplex PCR reads through MiXCR, listing each CDR3 protein once. The sample comprises hundreds of thousands of distinct CDR3 sequences, around a sixth of which are singletons, and approximately 21% rests with the top ten. This CDR3 region has 17 residues. Trimming cost V 4 bases and J 0 bases; bases outside gene matches: 9. The rearrangement joins TRBV12-3 or TRBV12-4 to TRBJ2-1, with TRBD2 matching over 7 bases. The sequence derives from a female donor with Graves disease. The source was peripheral blood mononuclear cells (PBMCs), collected at new diagnosis, from a patient treated with antithyroid drugs. CDR3 nucleotide sequence: TGTGCCAGCAGTTGGACTAGGGGCCTTAGCTCCTACAATGAGCAGTTCATC. Its protein is CASSWTRGLSSYNEQFI.